This TCR beta chain was recorded in a study of shared clonotypes between healthy human individuals (dated by TCRdb to about 2020). General notes on the study: The cohort included a few men and a couple of women between 18 and 49 years of age. Per donor, three plates each were used for CD4 naive and CD4 memory, two for CD8 naive, and one for CD8 memory. To estimate repertoire size and how much clonotype sharing occurs between individuals, the study deeply sequenced the blood TCR repertoires of about 5 healthy adults. Different laboratories and diverse techniques were used to prepare libraries and sequence TCR repertoires, to increase sequencing depth and limit assay-specific biases. Between about 0.8 and 9.5 billion PBMCs per donor were obtained by leukapheresis. Summary of the overall study and its limitations: Only blood was sampled, and tissue TCR repertoires likely differ from those in blood. The small number of donors limited the genetic and exposure-history diversity represented. About 5% of naive CD4, 3.5% of naive CD8, about 2.5% of memory CD4, and 0.35% to 0.4% of memory CD8 clonotypes were shared across a few donors. Compared with non-shared clonotypes, the clonotypes found in all four sorted-subset donors had higher generation probabilities. Naive subsets generally had larger estimated clonotype richness than memory subsets did. Pairwise subsampling indicated that sequencing depth was expected to affect the degree of clonotype sharing among donors. Even with the large sequencing depth, rarefaction of the sorted-subset datasets indicated that sequencing was incomplete.

A remark on this clone: Its specific antigen is unknown. No clone much larger than this one lies a single base away; base qualities are absent.

The donors were healthy, HIV-negative adults with no recently reported acute infections or vaccinations. Only Caucasian adults living in Nashville, Tennessee, USA were represented among the donors. CD4+ T cells were enriched through magnetic negative selection, after which naive cells were positively selected on CD45RA and the remaining negative fraction served as the memory subset. Blood was collected by leukapheresis, and PBMCs were isolated by Ficoll-Histopaque density gradient centrifugation and then cryopreserved in liquid nitrogen vapor phase. Analytical flow cytometry was used to check the purity and quantity of every magnetically sorted T cell population. Each sorted fraction had its genomic DNA isolated and then quantified by UV absorbance on a Nanodrop 2000c. Using the deep immunoSEQ assay, TCR CDR3 regions were amplified from genomic DNA by multiplex PCR. Genomic DNA extracted from each cell subset was distributed evenly over all wells of several immunoSEQ 96-well plates, and each plate served as one replicate. For sorted subsets, each replicate PCR was loaded with around 220 ng genomic DNA, equivalent to 25,000 to 35,000 T cell genomes. Purified libraries were quantified with a Qubit 3.0 fluorometer, sized on a Bioanalyzer 2100, and re-quantified with the KAPA Library Quantification kit. Every immunoSEQ 96-well plate was sequenced on a separate single-read 150-cycle Illumina NextSeq 550 flow cell. As for how the authors treated the data: Because the immunoSEQ output included only junctional sequences and no quality scores, the filtering could not be the same as the filtering used for full-length reads. Sequences were annotated with PyIR, a Python wrapper for IgBLAST v1.9, and V/J genes and CDR3 were assigned using IMGT germline references. Any read was removed if the V/J assignment was weak (E-value above 1e-6), the CDR3 was missing, or the read contained stop codons, out-of-frame junctions, or ambiguous translated residues. V3J clonotypes were defined by identical inferred V gene, J gene, and CDR3 amino acid sequence. Percentage overlap between repertoires was computed as shared unique clonotypes divided by the size of the smaller repertoire. RTK rarefaction, the Chao1 estimator, and Recon v2.1 estimates of unobserved clonotypes were used to assess repertoire richness. Generation probabilities were computed with OLGA for all TCRbeta clonotypes obtained by the gDNA method from four donors. TCRdb retrieved this table from immuneACCESS and kept in-frame rearrangements only. Not all clones are present; in checked studies, unresolved V genes account for under half, and no reason is known for the remainder. The V and J calls and clone size are taken from that table; D and trimming were inferred from the DNA. The sample records around 2.5 million clones, approximately 93% of which are singletons. Clones ranked in the top ten supply roughly 0.39% of the sample.

Sample: naive CD4+ T cells from PBMCs. The sample's cell subset or site, from its label and the paper: CD45RA+ positively selected. This clonotype originated in a man between 18 and 35 years old in good health. Some clones in this sample may be carry-over from other donors' samples.

CDR3 protein: CASSPGGTSPYEQYF. The DNA reads as follows: TGTGCCAGCAGCCCTGGGGGGACTAGTCCCTACGAGCAGTACTTC. The rearranged chain carries TRBV7-2 and TRBJ2-7, with TRBD2 matching 8 junction bases. Sequences SGHTA (CDR1) and FQGNSA (CDR2) are obtained from the germline V gene. From the cysteine through the phenylalanine, the CDR3 covers 15 amino acids. Only the CDR3 DNA is retained, 45 bases long and in frame from the first base. After removal of 5 bases from V and 2 bases from J, the junction retains 8 bases not matched to a gene. Here the CDR3 is joined to the reference TRBV7-2 and TRBJ2-7 genes, and the full variable domain is: GAGVSQSPSNKVTEKGKDVELRCDPISGHTALYWYRQSLGQGLEFLIYFQGNSAPDKSGLPSDRFSAERTGGSVSTLTIQRTQQEDSAVYLCASSPGGTSPYEQYFGPGTRLTVT.